These 18 T cell receptor beta chains were all obtained from the same sample, sequenced in a study of T cells in Graves' hyperthyroidism and ophthalmopathy. Researchers took RNA transcripts and amplified the TCR beta CDR3 regions from them. The HTBI primer set was used in a first-round RT-PCR of the TCR CDR3. Via MiXCR, TCRdb re-called the multiplex PCR reads, giving one row per CDR3 protein. The data hold roughly 290,000 distinct CDR3 sequences, with 13% observed a single time. The sample was blood. Source of these receptors: a woman in her 30s with Graves' hyperthyroidism that later progressed to Graves' ophthalmopathy.

This clonotype turned up a few times. The chain carries TRBV12-3 or TRBV12-4 and TRBJ1-3; D not resolved. Trimming cost V 5 bases and J 9 bases, with 20 bases left between them. The CDR3 spans 15 residues. The CDR3 here is CASSPTGQLVSTIYF. CDR3 nucleotide sequence: TGTGCCAGCAGTCCCACCGGGCAGTTGGTAAGCACCATATATTTT.

At least ten counts were recorded for this clonotype. This chain uses TRBV6-1 with TRBJ1-1; D is possibly TRBD1 (5 bases). Germline values: CDR1 MNHNS, CDR2 SASEGT. V dropped 1 base and J dropped 5 bases, with 11 bases sitting between them. CDR3 length equals 14 residues. Here the CDR3 reads CASSEGWGGTEAFF. The CDR3 nucleotides read TGTGCCAGCAGTGAAGGATGGGGGGGAACTGAAGCTTTCTTT.

The chain joins TRBV4-3 to TRBJ2-3; tentatively, D is TRBD2 (6 bases). The V gene's germline CDR1 is LGHNA and CDR2 YSLEER. This CDR3 has 14 amino acids. V lost 2 bases and J lost 2, with 8 bases in between. CDR3 loop: CASSQLANTDTQYF. CDR3 DNA sequence: TGCGCCAGCAGCCAACTAGCGAACACAGATACGCAGTATTTT.

This clonotype was picked up many times. The chain recombines TRBV5-1 with TRBJ2-7; D might be TRBD2 (6 bases). The CDR3 sequence is 15 residues long. The germline V and J ends were trimmed by 1 base and 3 bases, with 14 bases remaining between them. In germline, CDR1 is SGHRS, CDR2 YFSETQ. Here the CDR3 DNA reads TGCGCCAGCAGCTTGACCCCCGGGCGGGACTACGAGCAGTACTTC. Amino acids: CASSLTPGRDYEQYF.

The genes are TRBV10-3 and TRBJ2-3, with D perhaps matching TRBD1 or TRBD2 (5 bases each). Trimming left V 2 bases short and J 0 bases short, with 12 bases between. The V gene's germline CDR1 is ENHRY and CDR2 SYGVKD. This CDR3 is built from 16 residues. For the CDR3, the DNA is TGTGCCATCAGTGAGCTAGGGACGACTAGCACAGATACGCAGTATTTT. Translation gives CAISELGTTSTDTQYF.

The table lists this clonotype with a few counts. V gene TRBV3-1 combines with J gene TRBJ1-3; the D gene is possibly TRBD1 (5 bases). CDR1 and CDR2 (germline): LGHDT, YNNKEL (reference sequence). With 4 bases removed from V and 0 bases from J, the gap between germline ends came to 13 bases. This CDR3 spans 16 amino acids. The CDR3 sequence is CASSPAGVSSGNTIYF. The CDR3 DNA sequence: TGTGCCAGCAGCCCGGCGGGGGTAAGCTCTGGAAACACCATATATTTT.

Ten or more counts support this clonotype. V gene TRBV3-1 combines with J gene TRBJ1-6; tentative D call: TRBD1 (5 bases). Germline V lookup: CDR1 LGHDT, CDR2 YNNKEL (reference sequence). This CDR3 is 17 amino acids long. The germline V and J ends were trimmed by 1 base and 0 bases, with 10 bases remaining between them. CDR3 coding DNA: TGTGCCAGCAGCCAAGTCGGAAGGGGCTCCTATAATTCACCCCTCCACTTT. It encodes CASSQVGRGSYNSPLHF.

This clonotype has a count of ten or more. The genes are TRBV19 and TRBJ2-7, with 10 nucleotides matching TRBD2. The germline V gene encodes CDR1 LNHDA and CDR2 SQIVND (reference sequence). CDR3 length equals 15 residues. Trimming cost V 6 bases and J 4 bases; bases outside gene matches: 9. The CDR3 is CASSPGTSATYEQYF. Written as DNA, the CDR3 is TGTGCCAGTAGCCCTGGGACTAGCGCGACTTACGAGCAGTACTTC.

In its sample, this clonotype was seen many times. This chain uses TRBV7-9 with TRBJ2-5; D is perhaps TRBD1 or TRBD2 (6 bases each). CDR3 length: 17 amino acids. Germline CDR1 is SEHNR and CDR2 is FQNEAQ (reference sequence). V lost 4 bases to trimming and J lost 5 bases, with 23 bases between them. The CDR3 bases are TGTGCCAGCAGCTCGGACAGACTAGGATGGGTGTGGGAGACCCAGTACTTC. Protein product: CASSSDRLGWVWETQYF. Complete variable domain (other parts from reference TRBV7-9 and TRBJ2-5): DTGVSQNPRHKITKRGQNVTFRCDPISEHNRLYWYRQTLGQGPEFLTYFQNEAQLEKSRLLSDRFSAERPKGSFSTLEIQRTEQGDSAMYLCASSSDRLGWVWETQYFGPGTRLLVL.

In this sample, this clonotype turned up many times. The rearrangement links TRBV9 to TRBJ1-2; possible D gene TRBD1, 5 bases. Germline V gene data show CDR1 as SGDLS and CDR2 as YYNGEE. Trimming cost V 0 bases and J 0 bases, with 9 bases left between them. This CDR3 spans 15 amino acids. In DNA, the CDR3 is TGTGCCAGCAGCGTAGCAGGGACTACTAACTATGGCTACACCTTC. This translates into CASSVAGTTNYGYTF.

This clonotype has a handful of counts. The genes are TRBV4-1 and TRBJ2-7, with D unresolved. The V and J ends lost 0 bases and 3 bases respectively, with 9 bases between them. Germline CDR1 reads MGHRA; CDR2 reads YSYEKL. The CDR3 contains 14 residues. The DNA for the CDR3 is TGCGCCAGCAGCCAAGATGATCGGATCTACGAGCAGTACTTC. Translated: CASSQDDRIYEQYF.

Ten or more counts support this clonotype. The J gene is TRBJ2-2, the V gene TRBV18; TRBD1 or TRBD2 may be the D gene (6 bases each). The CDR3 contains 16 residues. Germline V gene lookup returns CDR1 KGHSH and CDR2 LQKENI. The V end was cut by 0 bases, the J end by 5 bases, with 13 bases between. CDR3 in DNA: TGTGCCAGCTCACCACCGGGGGGCTCGAGGACCGGGGAGCTGTTTTTT. Protein sequence: CASSPPGGSRTGELFF.

There are many counts of this clonotype. The V call is TRBV19, the J call TRBJ2-1, with TRBD2 matching over 7 bases. The CDR3 spans 14 residues. The germline V gene has CDR1 LNHDA and CDR2 SQIVND (reference sequence). After removal of 5 bases from V and 6 bases from J, the junction contained 7 bases not matched to a gene. DNA for the CDR3: TGTGCCAGTAGTCCCCGGGGGGTGATCAATGAGCAGTTCTTC. Translation gives CASSPRGVINEQFF. Combining the CDR3 with reference TRBV19 and TRBJ2-1 gives the whole variable domain DGGITQSPKYLFRKEGQNVTLSCEQNLNHDAMYWYRQDPGQGLRLIYYSQIVNDFQKGDIAEGYSVSREKKESFPLTVTSAQKNPTAFYLCASSPRGVINEQFFGPGTRLTVL.

This chain connects TRBV11-3 to TRBJ2-1; TRBD2 matches at 11 bases. The ends lost 3 bases at V and 8 bases at J; junction bases unmatched: 15. This CDR3 has 18 amino acids. CDR1 is SGHNT, CDR2 YENEEA, per germline. CDR3 in DNA: TGTGCCAGCAGCTTTCGGTGGGTGACTAGCGGGAATTCGTATGAGCAGTTCTTC. This translates into CASSFRWVTSGNSYEQFF. Full variable domain (rest looked up from reference TRBV11-3 and TRBJ2-1): EAGVVQSPRYKIIEKKQPVAFWCNPISGHNTLYWYLQNLGQGPELLIRYENEEAVDDSQLPKDRFSAERLKGVDSTLKIQPAELGDSAVYLCASSFRWVTSGNSYEQFFGPGTRLTVL.

This clonotype was detected ten times or more. V usage is TRBV9 and J usage is TRBJ2-7; perhaps TRBD2 as D (6 bases). The V gene lost 3 bases and the J gene lost 7 bases, with 11 bases spanning the gap. The germline V gene has CDR1 SGDLS and CDR2 YYNGEE. The CDR3 totals 12 residues. CDR3 region: CASSAGEYEQYF. The DNA of the CDR3 is TGTGCCAGCAGCGCGGGGGAGTATGAGCAGTACTTC.

This clonotype was detected ten times or more. This chain connects TRBV4-1 to TRBJ2-7; D is ambiguous. Looked up from germline, CDR1 is MGHRA and CDR2 is YSYEKL. Between the trimmed V and J ends, which lost 4 bases and 3 bases, there was a span of 13 bases. The CDR3 spans 14 residues. CDR3 sequence reads: CASSPHRTVYEQYF. CDR3 DNA sequence: TGCGCCAGCAGCCCACACCGGACGGTCTACGAGCAGTACTTC.

Only a few counts were recorded for this clonotype. The CDR3 sequence is CASSQGAGGPREQYF. The CDR3 DNA sequence: TGTGCCAGCAGCCAAGGAGCGGGAGGGCCGCGAGAGCAGTACTTC. The chain is built from TRBV4-2 and TRBJ2-7, with TRBD2 matching over 10 bases. CDR3 length: 15 amino acids. Germline trimming cut 1 base from V and 7 bases from J; bases unmatched to any gene: 7. CDR1 LGHNA and CDR2 YNFKEQ come from the germline V gene.

This clonotype was observed at least ten times. The chain employs TRBV6-6 and TRBJ2-1, with 13 bases aligning to TRBD2. CDR3 length: 21 residues. Germline V lookup: CDR1 MNHNY, CDR2 SVGAGI (reference sequence). V lost 2 bases and J lost 3; bases outside the gene matches: 16. CDR3 in amino acids: CASSYGGLAGERGGVYNEQFF. The DNA for the CDR3 is TGTGCCAGCAGTTACGGAGGACTAGCGGGAGAAAGAGGGGGGGTCTACAATGAGCAGTTCTTC.